What follows are 10 T cell receptor beta chains derived from one specimen sequenced in a study of blood T cells in healthy people across ages. The use of a sample-barcoded 5' primer and a J-beta primer mix characterized a second PCR of roughly 6 to 12 cycles. TCRdb ran MiXCR on the 5' RACE reads and lists one entry per CDR3 protein. The sample holds approximately 850,000 distinct CDR3 sequences, about 62% seen once. Material: blood. The source is a young man in good health.

This chain uses TRBV7-9 with TRBJ2-7, with 7 nucleotides matching TRBD2. Germline CDR1 is SEHNR and CDR2 is FQNEAQ (reference sequence). CDR3 size: 13 residues. Trimming cost V 8 bases and J 3 bases; bases outside gene matches: 7. The CDR3 nucleotides are TGTGCCAGCGCTCTAGCGGACCTCTACGAGCAGTACTTC. Its protein product is CASALADLYEQYF.

The chain employs TRBV7-9 and TRBJ1-5; D not certain. The CDR3 extends over 14 amino acids. CDR1 and CDR2 from the germline V gene are SEHNR and FQNEAQ (reference sequence). Trimming shortened V by 5 bases and J by 1 base, and 9 bases separated the two germline ends. The CDR3 protein is CASSPPDSNQPQHF. CDR3 DNA: TGTGCCAGCAGCCCTCCGGACAGCAATCAGCCCCAGCATTTT.

This clonotype was counted once. The chain combines TRBV4-3 with TRBJ2-2; D remains unclear. Between the trimmed V and J ends, which lost 1 base and 4 bases, there was a span of 10 bases. Germline V gene sequence: CDR1 LGHNA, CDR2 YSLEER. This CDR3 is built from 15 residues. CDR3 loop: CASSQALEGTGELFF. CDR3 nucleotide sequence: TGCGCCAGCAGCCAAGCTTTGGAAGGCACCGGGGAGCTGTTTTTT.

The chain carries TRBV20-1 and TRBJ2-3; 8 bases fit TRBD2. The V gene end was trimmed by 1 base and the J gene end by 4 bases; junction bases not matched to a gene: 7. The CDR3 is 15 residues long. CDR1 DFQATT and CDR2 SNEGSKA come from the germline V gene (reference sequence). CDR3: CSARGLAGNSDTQYF. CDR3 sequence (DNA): TGCAGTGCTAGAGGATTAGCGGGGAACTCAGATACGCAGTATTTT.

The V and J genes are TRBV27 and TRBJ2-2; 7 nucleotides align to TRBD2. V trimming: 3 bases; J trimming: 4 bases; junction bases outside the gene matches: 5. This CDR3 is built from 15 residues. From germline, CDR1 is MNHEY and CDR2 SMNVEV (reference sequence). Here the CDR3 DNA reads TGTGCCAGCAGTTTTGGGAGGGGTGGCACCGGGGAGCTGTTTTTT. It encodes CASSFGRGGTGELFF.

V usage is TRBV9 and J usage is TRBJ1-1; TRBD1 aligns across 7 bases. Unmatched junction bases numbered 5, after V lost 3 bases and J lost 3 bases. The CDR3 totals 14 residues. CDR1 is SGDLS and CDR2 is YYNGEE in the germline V gene. CDR3 loop: CASSGKTGHTEAFF. For the CDR3, the DNA is TGTGCCAGCAGCGGAAAGACAGGGCACACTGAAGCTTTCTTT. Full variable domain (outside the CDR3, taken from reference TRBV9 and TRBJ1-1): DSGVTQTPKHLITATGQRVTLRCSPRSGDLSVYWYQQSLDQGLQFLIQYYNGEERAKGNILERFSAQQFPDLHSELNLSSLELGDSALYFCASSGKTGHTEAFFGQGTRLTVV.

As DNA, the CDR3 is TGTGCCACAGGCGGGAGCACAGATACGCAGTATTTT. It translates to CATGGSTDTQYF. The V call is TRBV10-3, the J call TRBJ2-3; a weak D match, TRBD2 (5 bases). CDR1 ENHRY and CDR2 SYGVKD come from the germline V gene. Trimming removed 10 bases from V and 0 bases from J, with 8 bases in between. CDR3 length: 12 amino acids.

This clonotype was recorded a few times. The gene calls are TRBV10-3 and TRBJ2-4; TRBD1 agrees at 12 bases. Trimming removed 0 bases from V and 13 bases from J; junction bases left unmatched: 10. The V gene's germline CDR1 is ENHRY and CDR2 SYGVKD. This CDR3 is built from 16 residues. CDR3 nucleotides: TGTGCCATCAGTGAGTCGGTCGGGACAGGGGGCGCGGAGCAGTACTTC. Its translation is CAISESVGTGGAEQYF.

The CDR3 protein is CASSLGKGSHYEFF. In DNA form, the CDR3 reads TGTGCCAGCAGCTTAGGAAAGGGATCCCACTACGAGTTCTTC. The V and J genes are TRBV7-2 and TRBJ2-1; D is unresolved. Germline V gene sequence: CDR1 SGHTA, CDR2 FQGNSA. The V and J ends lost 1 base and 14 bases respectively, with 18 bases between them. The CDR3 totals 14 residues.

The gene calls are TRBV6-1 and TRBJ1-6; tentative D call: TRBD1 (6 bases). This CDR3 spans 17 amino acids. Germline V gene data show CDR1 as MNHNS and CDR2 as SASEGT. V dropped 7 bases and J dropped 7 bases, with 23 bases sitting between them. CDR3 loop: CASTRGRGTLINSPLHF. The CDR3, as DNA: TGTGCCAGCACCCGGGGGCGAGGGACTCTCATCAATTCACCCCTCCACTTT.